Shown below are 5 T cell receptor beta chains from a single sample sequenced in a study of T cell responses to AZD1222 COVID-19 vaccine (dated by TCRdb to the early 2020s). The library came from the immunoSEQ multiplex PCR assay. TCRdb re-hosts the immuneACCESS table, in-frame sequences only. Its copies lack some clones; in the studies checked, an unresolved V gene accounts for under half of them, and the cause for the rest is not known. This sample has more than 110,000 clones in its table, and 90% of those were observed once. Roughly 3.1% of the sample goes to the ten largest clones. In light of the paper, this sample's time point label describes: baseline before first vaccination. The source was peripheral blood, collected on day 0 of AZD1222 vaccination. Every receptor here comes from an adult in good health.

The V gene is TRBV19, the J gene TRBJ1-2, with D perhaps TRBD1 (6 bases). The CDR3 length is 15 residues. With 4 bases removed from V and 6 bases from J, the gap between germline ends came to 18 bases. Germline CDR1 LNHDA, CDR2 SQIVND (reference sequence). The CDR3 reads CASSTQGRSVNGYTF. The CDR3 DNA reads TGTGCCAGTAGTACACAGGGTAGGAGTGTTAATGGCTACACCTTC.

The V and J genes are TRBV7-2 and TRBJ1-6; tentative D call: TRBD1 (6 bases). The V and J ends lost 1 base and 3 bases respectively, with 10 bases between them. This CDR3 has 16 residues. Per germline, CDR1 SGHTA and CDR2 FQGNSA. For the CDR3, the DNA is TGTGCCAGCAGCTTAGGGCGAGGGGGCTATAATTCACCCCTCCACTTT. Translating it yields CASSLGRGGYNSPLHF.

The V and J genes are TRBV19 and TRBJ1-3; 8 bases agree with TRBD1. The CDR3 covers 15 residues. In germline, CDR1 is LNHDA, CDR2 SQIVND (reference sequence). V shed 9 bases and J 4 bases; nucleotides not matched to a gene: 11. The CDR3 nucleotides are TGTGCCAGCGGGACAGGTACGGGAGGAGGAAACACCATATATTTT. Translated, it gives CASGTGTGGGNTIYF.

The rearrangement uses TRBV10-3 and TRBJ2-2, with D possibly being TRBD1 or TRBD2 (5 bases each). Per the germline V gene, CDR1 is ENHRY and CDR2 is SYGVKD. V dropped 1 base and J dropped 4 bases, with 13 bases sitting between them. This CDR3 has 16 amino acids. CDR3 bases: TGTGCCATCAGTGAGTTTGGATCAGGGACCACCGGGGAGCTGTTTTTT. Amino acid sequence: CAISEFGSGTTGELFF.

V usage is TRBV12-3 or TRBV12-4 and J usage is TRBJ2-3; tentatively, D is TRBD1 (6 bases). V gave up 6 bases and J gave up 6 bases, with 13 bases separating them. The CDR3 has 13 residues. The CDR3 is CASRPGGRDTQYF. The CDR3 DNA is TGTGCCAGCAGACCTGGGGGCAGGGATACGCAGTATTTT.